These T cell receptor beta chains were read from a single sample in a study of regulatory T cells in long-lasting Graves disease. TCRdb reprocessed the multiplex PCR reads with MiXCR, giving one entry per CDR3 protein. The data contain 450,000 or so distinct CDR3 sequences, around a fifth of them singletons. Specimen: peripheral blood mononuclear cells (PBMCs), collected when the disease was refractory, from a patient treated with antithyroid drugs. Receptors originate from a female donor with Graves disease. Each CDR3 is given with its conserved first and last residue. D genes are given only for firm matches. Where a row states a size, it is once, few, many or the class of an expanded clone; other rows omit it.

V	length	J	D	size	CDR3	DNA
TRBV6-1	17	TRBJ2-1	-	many	CASSEFFRGADWNEQFF	TGTGCCAGCAGTGAATTCTTCCGCGGTGCGGACTGGAATGAGCAGTTCTTC
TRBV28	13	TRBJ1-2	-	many	CASSLARQYGYTF	TGTGCCAGCAGTTTAGCACGGCAGTATGGCTACACCTTC
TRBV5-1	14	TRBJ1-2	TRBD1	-	CASSAGTGGHGYTF	TGCGCCAGCAGCGCTGGTACAGGGGGCCATGGCTACACCTTC
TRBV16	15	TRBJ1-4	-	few	CASSRARGEFEKLFF	TGTGCCAGCTCCCGAGCCCGGGGGGAGTTTGAAAAACTGTTTTTT
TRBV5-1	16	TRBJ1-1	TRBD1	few	CASSPGTGGKDTEAFF	TGCGCCAGCAGCCCTGGGACAGGGGGAAAGGACACTGAAGCTTTCTTT
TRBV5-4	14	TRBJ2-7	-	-	CASSQATLGYEQYF	TGTGCCAGCAGCCAAGCCACCTTAGGCTACGAGCAGTACTTC
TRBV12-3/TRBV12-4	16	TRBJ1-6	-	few	CASSLSGRSYNSPLHF	TGTGCCAGCAGTCTCTCTGGGCGCTCCTATAATTCACCCCTCCACTTT
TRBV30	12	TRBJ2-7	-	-	CACRDLRIRQYF	TGTGCCTGCCGGGACTTGAGAATACGGCAGTACTTC
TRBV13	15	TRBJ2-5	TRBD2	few	CASSVAGDTEETQYF	TGTGCCAGCAGCGTAGCGGGAGATACTGAAGAGACCCAGTACTTC
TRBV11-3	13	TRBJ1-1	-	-	CASSSIRETEAFF	TGTGCCAGCAGCTCGATCCGAGAGACTGAAGCTTTCTTT
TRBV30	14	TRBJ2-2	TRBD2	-	CAWAVAGNTGELFF	TGTGCCTGGGCAGTAGCGGGTAACACCGGGGAGCTGTTTTTT
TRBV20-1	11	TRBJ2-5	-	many	CSALLGETQYF	TGCAGTGCTTTACTTGGAGAGACCCAGTACTTC
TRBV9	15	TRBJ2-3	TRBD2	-	CASSIAGRGADTQYF	TGTGCCAGCTCCATAGCGGGACGGGGGGCAGATACGCAGTATTTT
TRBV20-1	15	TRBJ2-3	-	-	CSAHHPVGGPDTQYF	TGCAGTGCCCATCACCCGGTGGGAGGACCAGATACGCAGTATTTT
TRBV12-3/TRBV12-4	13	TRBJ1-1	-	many	CASRDRLGTEAFF	TGTGCCAGCAGGGACCGCCTCGGCACTGAAGCTTTCTTT
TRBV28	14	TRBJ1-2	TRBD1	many	CASSLPPGQGNYTF	TGTGCCAGCAGTCTCCCCCCGGGACAGGGGAACTACACCTTC
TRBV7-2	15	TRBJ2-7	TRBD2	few	CASSLGELAGYEQYF	TGTGCCAGCAGCTTAGGGGAACTAGCGGGGTACGAGCAGTACTTC
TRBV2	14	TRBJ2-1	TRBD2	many	CASRGLAGSAEQFF	TGTGCCAGCAGGGGGTTAGCGGGATCTGCTGAGCAGTTCTTC
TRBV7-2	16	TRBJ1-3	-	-	CASSSRHLELRNTIYF	TGTGCCAGCAGCTCGAGACACCTGGAGCTCAGAAACACCATATATTTT
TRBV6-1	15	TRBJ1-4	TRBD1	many	CASSDAGTANEKLFF	TGTGCCAGCAGTGACGCCGGGACAGCAAATGAAAAACTGTTTTTT
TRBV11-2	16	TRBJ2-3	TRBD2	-	CASRLTRLAGPDTQYF	TGTGCCAGCAGACTGACCCGGCTAGCGGGACCAGATACGCAGTATTTT
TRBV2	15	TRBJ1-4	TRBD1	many	CASSLRQGDNEKLFF	TGTGCCAGCAGTCTCAGACAGGGCGATAATGAAAAACTGTTTTTT
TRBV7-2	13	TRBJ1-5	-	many	CASSFGREQPQHF	TGTGCCAGCAGCTTCGGGAGGGAACAGCCCCAGCATTTT
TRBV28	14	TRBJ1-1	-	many	CASSLWVGGSEAFF	TGTGCCAGCAGTTTATGGGTGGGAGGGTCTGAAGCTTTCTTT
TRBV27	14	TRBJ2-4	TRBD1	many	CASSSPGTGNIQYF	TGTGCCAGCAGTTCTCCCGGGACAGGGAACATTCAGTACTTC
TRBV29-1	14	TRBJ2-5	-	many	CSVEPPRGVKTQYF	TGCAGCGTTGAACCCCCCCGAGGAGTGAAGACCCAGTACTTC